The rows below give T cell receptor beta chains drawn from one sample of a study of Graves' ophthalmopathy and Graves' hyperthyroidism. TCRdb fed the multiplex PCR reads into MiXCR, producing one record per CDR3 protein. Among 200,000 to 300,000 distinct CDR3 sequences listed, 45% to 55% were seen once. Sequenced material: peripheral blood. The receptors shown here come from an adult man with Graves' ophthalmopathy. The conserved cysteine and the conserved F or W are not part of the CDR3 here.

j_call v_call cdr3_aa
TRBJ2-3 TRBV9 ASSTSPASTDTQY
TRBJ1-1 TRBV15 ATSSGQGKANEQF
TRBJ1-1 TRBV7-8 ASSPLGSWAF
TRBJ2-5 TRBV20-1 SARAGRTGGEETQY
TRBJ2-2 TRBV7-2 ASSPTVGSPNTGELF
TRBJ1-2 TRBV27 ASSSLQGDYGYT
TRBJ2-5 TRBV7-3 ASSAGWTSGEGPPEAQY
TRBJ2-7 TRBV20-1 SASIPGQGAYEQY
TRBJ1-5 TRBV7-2 ASSEENQPQH
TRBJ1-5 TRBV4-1 ASSQGGEALSNQPQH
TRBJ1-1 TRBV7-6 ASSERQVAF
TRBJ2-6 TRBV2 ASTRGTANVLT
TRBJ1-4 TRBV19 ASSPMTGDEKLF
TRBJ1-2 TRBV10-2 ASSQGQSNYGYT
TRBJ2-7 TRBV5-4 ASSLLGQGYYEQY
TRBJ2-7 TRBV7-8 ASSFQGRASEQY
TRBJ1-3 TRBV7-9 ASSIQGAQGNTIY
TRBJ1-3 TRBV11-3 ASSLSGRIGNTIY
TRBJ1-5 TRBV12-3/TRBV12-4 ASRFTGEGPQH
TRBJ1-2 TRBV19 ASSPDRGFDGYT
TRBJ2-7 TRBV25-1 ASSELEDFSYEQY
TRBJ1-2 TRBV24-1 ATSDSGSTNYGYT
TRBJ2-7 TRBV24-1 ATSDSGTGNYEQY
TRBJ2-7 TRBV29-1 SVEGGTSGSYEQY
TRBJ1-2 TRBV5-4 ASSIPDSYGYT
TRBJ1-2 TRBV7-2 ASSLVQEYGYT
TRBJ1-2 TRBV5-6 ASSLLVDRAYGYT
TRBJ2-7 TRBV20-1 SATTFRGAYEQY
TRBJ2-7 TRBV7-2 ASSTSLTGRYEQY
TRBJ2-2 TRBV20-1 SARTGITGELF
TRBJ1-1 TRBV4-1 ASSQAQDRNTEAF
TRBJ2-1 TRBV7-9 ASSLQSASGYNEQF
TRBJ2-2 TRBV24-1 ASSPSGNTGELF
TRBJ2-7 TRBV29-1 ASSQGAKDEQY
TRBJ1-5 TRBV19 ASSIGLRQLNQPQH
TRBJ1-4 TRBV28 ASSSVRGRVNEKLF
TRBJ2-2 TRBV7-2 ASSTTTGLPGELF
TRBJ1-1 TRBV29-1 SVKIVENTEAF
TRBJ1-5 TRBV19 ASSTASQPQH
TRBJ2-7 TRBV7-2 ASSQDRGGRY
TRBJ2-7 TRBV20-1 SAPTSSYEQY
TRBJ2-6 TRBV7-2 ASTRVSGANVLT
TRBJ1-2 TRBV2 ASSAQGAQGHT
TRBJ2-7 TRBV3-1 ASSQARSAYEQY
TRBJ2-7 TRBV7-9 ASSPRGDREY
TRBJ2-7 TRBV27 ASSSGTKKYEQY
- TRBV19 ASSIVWGTQETQY
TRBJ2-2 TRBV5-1 ASSLRFTGELF
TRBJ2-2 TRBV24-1 AGSRYPVAGGNTGELF
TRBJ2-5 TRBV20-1 SASETAQETQY
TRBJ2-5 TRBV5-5 ASSLAGAWLETQY
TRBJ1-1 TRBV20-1 SARNDRGANTEAF
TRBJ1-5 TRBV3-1 ASSQGPQPQH
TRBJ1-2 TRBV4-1 ASSQEGAEGRYGYT
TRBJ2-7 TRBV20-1 SARVLTGFHEQY
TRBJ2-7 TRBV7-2 ASSLAATGMPSYEQY